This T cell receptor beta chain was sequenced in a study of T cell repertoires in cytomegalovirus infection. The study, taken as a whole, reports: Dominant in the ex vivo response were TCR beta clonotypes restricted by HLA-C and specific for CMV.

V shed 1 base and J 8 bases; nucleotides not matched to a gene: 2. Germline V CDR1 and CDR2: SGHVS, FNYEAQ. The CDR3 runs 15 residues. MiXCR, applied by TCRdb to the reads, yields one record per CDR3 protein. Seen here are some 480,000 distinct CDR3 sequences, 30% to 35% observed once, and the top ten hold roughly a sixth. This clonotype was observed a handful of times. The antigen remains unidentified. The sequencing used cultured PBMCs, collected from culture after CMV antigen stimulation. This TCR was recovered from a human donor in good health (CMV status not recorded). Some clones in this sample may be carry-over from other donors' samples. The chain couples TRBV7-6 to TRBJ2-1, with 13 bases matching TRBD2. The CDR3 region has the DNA TGTGCCAGCAGCTTAGGGACTAGCGGGAGCGATGAGCAGTTCTTC. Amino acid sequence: CASSLGTSGSDEQFF.